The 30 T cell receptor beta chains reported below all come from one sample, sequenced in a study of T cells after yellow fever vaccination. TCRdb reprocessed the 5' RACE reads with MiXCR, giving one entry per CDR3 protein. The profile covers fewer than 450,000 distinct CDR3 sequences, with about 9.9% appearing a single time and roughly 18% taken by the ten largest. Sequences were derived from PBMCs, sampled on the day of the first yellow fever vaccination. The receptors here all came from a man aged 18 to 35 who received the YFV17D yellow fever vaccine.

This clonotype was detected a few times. The CDR3 loop is CASSGTGNGELFF. CDR3 nucleotides: TGCGCCAGCAGCGGGACAGGGAATGGGGAGCTGTTTTTT. The gene calls are TRBV5-1 and TRBJ2-2; 9 bases are a match to TRBD1. The CDR3 contains 13 residues. V shed 4 bases, J shed 8 bases, and the junction held 3 bases outside the gene matches. Germline CDR1 is SGHRS and CDR2 is YFSETQ.

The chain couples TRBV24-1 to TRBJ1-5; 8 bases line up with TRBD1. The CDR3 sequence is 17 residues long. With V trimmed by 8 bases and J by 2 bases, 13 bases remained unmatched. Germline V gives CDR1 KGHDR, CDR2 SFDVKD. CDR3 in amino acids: CATKTGPDRARNQPQHF. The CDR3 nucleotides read TGTGCCACCAAAACCGGCCCGGACAGGGCACGCAATCAGCCCCAGCATTTT.

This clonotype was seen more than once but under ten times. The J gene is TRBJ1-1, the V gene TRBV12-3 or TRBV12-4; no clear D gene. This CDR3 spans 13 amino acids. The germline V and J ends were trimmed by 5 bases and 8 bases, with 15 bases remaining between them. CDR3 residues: CASSKDRFLEAFF. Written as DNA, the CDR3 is TGTGCCAGCAGTAAGGACCGGTTCTTGGAAGCTTTCTTT.

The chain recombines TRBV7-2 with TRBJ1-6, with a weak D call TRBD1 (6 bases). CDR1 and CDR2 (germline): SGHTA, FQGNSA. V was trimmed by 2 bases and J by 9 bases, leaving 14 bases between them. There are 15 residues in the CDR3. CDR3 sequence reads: CASSLPGGASSPLHF. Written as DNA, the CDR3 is TGTGCCAGCAGCTTACCTGGGGGGGCTTCTTCACCCCTCCACTTT.

The CDR3 here is CASSYSGQSSTEAFF. In nucleotides, the CDR3 is TGTGCCAGCAGTTACTCGGGACAGTCGAGCACTGAAGCTTTCTTT. The gene calls are TRBV6-2 or TRBV6-3 and TRBJ1-1; 7 nucleotides line up with TRBD1. The CDR3 spans 15 residues. Germline CDR1 MNHEY, CDR2 SVGEGT. V gave up 0 bases and J gave up 4 bases; unmatched junction bases: 5.

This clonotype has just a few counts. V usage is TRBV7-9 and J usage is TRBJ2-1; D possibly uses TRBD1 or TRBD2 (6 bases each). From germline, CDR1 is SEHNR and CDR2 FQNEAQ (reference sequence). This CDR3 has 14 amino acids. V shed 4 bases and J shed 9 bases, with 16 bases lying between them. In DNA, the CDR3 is TGTGCCAGCAGCTCCTCGGGACTCAGGGGTGAGCAGTTCTTC. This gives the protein CASSSSGLRGEQFF.

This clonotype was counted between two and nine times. The CDR3 sequence is CSHGVSGAPPETQYF. DNA for the CDR3: TGCAGCCATGGGGTTAGCGGGGCACCACCAGAGACCCAGTACTTC. The V gene is TRBV20-1, the J gene TRBJ2-5, with TRBD2 identical over 8 bases. This CDR3 contains 15 residues. Germline V gene data show CDR1 as DFQATT and CDR2 as SNEGSKA (reference sequence).

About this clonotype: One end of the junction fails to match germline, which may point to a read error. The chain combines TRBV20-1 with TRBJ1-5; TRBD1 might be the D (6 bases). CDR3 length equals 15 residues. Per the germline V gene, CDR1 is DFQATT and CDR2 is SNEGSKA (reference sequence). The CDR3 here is CSARAIRDNNQPQHF. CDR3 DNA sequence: TGCAGTGCCAGAGCGATCCGGGACAACAATCAGCCCCAGCATTTT.

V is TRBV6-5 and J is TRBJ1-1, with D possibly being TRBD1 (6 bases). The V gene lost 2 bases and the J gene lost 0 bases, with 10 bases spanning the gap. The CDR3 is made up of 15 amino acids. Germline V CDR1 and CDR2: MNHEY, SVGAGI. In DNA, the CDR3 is TGTGCCAGCAGTTACGTACAGGGCATGAACACTGAAGCTTTCTTT. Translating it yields CASSYVQGMNTEAFF.

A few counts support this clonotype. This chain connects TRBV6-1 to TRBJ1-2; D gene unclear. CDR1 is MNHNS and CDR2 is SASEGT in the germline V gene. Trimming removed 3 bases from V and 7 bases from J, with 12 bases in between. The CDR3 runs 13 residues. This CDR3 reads CASSDGVYRGYTF. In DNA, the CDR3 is TGTGCCAGCAGTGATGGGGTATATCGTGGCTACACCTTC.

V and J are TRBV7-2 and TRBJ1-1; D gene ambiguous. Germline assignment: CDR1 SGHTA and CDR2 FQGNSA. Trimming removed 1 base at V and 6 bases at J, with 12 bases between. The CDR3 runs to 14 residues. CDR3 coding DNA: TGTGCCAGCAGCTTAGGGCAGGATTTCTCTGAAGCTTTCTTT. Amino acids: CASSLGQDFSEAFF.

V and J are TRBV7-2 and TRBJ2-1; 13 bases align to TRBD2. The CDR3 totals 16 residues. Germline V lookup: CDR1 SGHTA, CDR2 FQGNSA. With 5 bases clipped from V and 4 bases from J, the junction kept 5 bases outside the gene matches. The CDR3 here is CASSPRTSGGYNEQFF. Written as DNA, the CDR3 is TGTGCCAGCAGCCCCCGGACTAGCGGGGGATACAATGAGCAGTTCTTC.

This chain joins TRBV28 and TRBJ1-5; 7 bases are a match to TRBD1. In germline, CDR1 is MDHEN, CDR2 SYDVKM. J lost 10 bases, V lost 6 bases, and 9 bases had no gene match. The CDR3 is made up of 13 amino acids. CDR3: CASRLGQMSPQHF. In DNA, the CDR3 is TGTGCCAGCAGGCTGGGACAGATGAGTCCCCAGCATTTT.

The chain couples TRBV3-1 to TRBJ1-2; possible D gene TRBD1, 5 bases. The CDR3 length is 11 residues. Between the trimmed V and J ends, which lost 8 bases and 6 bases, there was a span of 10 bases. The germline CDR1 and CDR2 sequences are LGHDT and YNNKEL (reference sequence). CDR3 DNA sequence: TGTGCCAGCTTCGGGGGGGATGGCTACACCTTC. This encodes CASFGGDGYTF. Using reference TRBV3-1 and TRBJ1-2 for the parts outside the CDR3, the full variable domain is DTAVSQTPKYLVTQMGNDKSIKCEQNLGHDTMYWYKQDSKKFLKIMFSYNNKELIINETVPNRFSPKSPDKAHLNLHINSLELGDSAVYFCASFGGDGYTFGSGTRLTVV.

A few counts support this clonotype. This CDR3 reads CASSFGTGWDGELFF. The CDR3 coding sequence is TGTGCCAGCAGTTTCGGGACAGGGTGGGACGGGGAGCTGTTTTTT. The chain couples TRBV27 to TRBJ2-2, with 9 bases that match TRBD1. From germline, CDR1 is MNHEY and CDR2 SMNVEV (reference sequence). The CDR3 consists of 15 residues. Trimming cost V 3 bases and J 7 bases; bases outside gene matches: 6.

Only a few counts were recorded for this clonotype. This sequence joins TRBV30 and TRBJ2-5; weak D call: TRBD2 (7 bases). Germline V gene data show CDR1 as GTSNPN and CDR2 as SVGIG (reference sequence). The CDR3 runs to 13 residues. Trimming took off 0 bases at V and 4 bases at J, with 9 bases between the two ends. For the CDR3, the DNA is TGTGCCTGGAGTGTGGGAGGGGGAGAGACCCAGTACTTC. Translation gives CAWSVGGGETQYF.

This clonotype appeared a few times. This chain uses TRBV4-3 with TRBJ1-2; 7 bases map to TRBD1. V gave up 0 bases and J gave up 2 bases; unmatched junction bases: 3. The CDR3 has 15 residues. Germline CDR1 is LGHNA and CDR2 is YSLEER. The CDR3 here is CASSQDLGGNYGYTF. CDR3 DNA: TGCGCCAGCAGCCAAGATCTAGGGGGCAACTATGGCTACACCTTC.

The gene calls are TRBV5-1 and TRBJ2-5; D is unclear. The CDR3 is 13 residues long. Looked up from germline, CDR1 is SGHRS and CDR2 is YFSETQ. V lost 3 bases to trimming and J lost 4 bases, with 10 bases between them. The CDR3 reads CASSSKLGETQYF. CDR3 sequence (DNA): TGCGCCAGCAGCTCTAAGTTGGGAGAGACCCAGTACTTC.

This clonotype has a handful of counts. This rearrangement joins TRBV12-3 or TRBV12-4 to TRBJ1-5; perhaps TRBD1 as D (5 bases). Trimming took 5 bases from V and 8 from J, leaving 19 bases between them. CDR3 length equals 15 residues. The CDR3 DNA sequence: TGTGCCAGCAGTCCCTCACCGCGTGGGGGTGAGCCCCAGCATTTT. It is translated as CASSPSPRGGEPQHF.

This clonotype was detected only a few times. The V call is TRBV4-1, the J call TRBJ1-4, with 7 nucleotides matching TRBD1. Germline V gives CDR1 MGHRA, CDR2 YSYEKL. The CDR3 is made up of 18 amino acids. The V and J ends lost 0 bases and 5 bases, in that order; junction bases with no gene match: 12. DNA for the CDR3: TGCGCCAGCAGCCAAGATTGGGGATCCGGGACAGTGAATGAAAAACTGTTTTTT. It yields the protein CASSQDWGSGTVNEKLFF.

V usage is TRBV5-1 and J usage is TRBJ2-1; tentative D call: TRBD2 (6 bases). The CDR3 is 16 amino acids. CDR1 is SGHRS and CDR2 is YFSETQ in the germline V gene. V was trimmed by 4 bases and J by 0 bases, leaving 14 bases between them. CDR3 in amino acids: CASSQRTTSSYNEQFF. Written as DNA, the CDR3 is TGCGCCAGCAGCCAGAGGACTACCAGCTCCTACAATGAGCAGTTCTTC.

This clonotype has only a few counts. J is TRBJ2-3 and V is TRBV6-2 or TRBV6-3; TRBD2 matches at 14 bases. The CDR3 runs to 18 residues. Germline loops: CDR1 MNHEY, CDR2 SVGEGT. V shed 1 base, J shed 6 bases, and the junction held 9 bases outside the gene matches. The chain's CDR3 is CASSYLTGTSGSPDTQYF. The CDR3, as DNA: TGTGCCAGCAGTTACTTAACCGGGACTAGCGGGAGCCCGGATACGCAGTATTTT.

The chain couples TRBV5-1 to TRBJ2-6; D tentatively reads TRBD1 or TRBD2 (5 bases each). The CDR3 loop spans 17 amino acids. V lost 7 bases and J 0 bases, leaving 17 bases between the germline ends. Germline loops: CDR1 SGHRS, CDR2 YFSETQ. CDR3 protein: CASASWDGLSGANVLTF. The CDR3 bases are TGCGCCAGCGCTTCTTGGGACGGCCTCTCTGGGGCCAACGTCCTGACTTTC.

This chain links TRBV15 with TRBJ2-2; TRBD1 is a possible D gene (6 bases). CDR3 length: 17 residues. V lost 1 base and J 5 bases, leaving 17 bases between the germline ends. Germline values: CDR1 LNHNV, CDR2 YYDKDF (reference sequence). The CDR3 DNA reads TGTGCCACCAGCAGAGGCCCCGGACAGATTAGAACCGGGGAGCTGTTTTTT. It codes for CATSRGPGQIRTGELFF.

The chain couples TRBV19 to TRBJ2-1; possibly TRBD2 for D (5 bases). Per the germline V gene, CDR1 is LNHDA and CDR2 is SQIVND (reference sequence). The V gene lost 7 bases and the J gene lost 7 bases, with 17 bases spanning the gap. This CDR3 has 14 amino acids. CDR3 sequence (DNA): TGTGCCAGTATATCACCCGGGGAACGGAATGAGCAGTTCTTC. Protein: CASISPGERNEQFF. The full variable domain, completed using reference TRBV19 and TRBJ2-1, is DGGITQSPKYLFRKEGQNVTLSCEQNLNHDAMYWYRQDPGQGLRLIYYSQIVNDFQKGDIAEGYSVSREKKESFPLTVTSAQKNPTAFYLCASISPGERNEQFFGPGTRLTVL.

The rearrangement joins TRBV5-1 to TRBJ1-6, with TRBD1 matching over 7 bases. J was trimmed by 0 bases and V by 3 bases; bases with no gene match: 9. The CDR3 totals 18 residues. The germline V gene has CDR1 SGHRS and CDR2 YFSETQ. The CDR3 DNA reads TGCGCCAGCAGCTCAGGAACCGGGACAGACTCCTATAATTCACCCCTCCACTTT. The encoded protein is CASSSGTGTDSYNSPLHF. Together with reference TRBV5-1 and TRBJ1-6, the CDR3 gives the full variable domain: KAGVTQTPRYLIKTRGQQVTLSCSPISGHRSVSWYQQTPGQGLQFLFEYFSETQRNKGNFPGRFSGRQFSNSRSEMNVSTLELGDSALYLCASSSGTGTDSYNSPLHFGNGTRLTVT.

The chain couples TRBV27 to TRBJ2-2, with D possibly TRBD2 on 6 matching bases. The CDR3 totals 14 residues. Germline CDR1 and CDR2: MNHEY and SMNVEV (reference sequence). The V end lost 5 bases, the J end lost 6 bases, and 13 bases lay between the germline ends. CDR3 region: CASSPGTGPGELFF. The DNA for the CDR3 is TGTGCCAGCAGTCCCGGGACTGGACCCGGGGAGCTGTTTTTT.

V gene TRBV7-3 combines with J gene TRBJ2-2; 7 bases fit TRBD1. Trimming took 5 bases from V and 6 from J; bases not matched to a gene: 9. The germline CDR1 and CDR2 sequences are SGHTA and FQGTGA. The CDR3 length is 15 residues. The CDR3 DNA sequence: TGTGCCAGCAGCCTGTCGACAGGGATGGCCGGGGAGCTGTTTTTT. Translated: CASSLSTGMAGELFF.

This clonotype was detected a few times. The CDR3 bases are TGCAGCGTTGAAGACAGGGCGGGCTACACCTTC. Amino acids: CSVEDRAGYTF. The rearrangement joins TRBV29-1 to TRBJ1-2; weak D call: TRBD1 (5 bases). Per germline, CDR1 SQVTM and CDR2 ANQGSEA. V shed 0 bases and J shed 8 bases, with 7 bases lying between them. The CDR3 is made up of 11 amino acids.

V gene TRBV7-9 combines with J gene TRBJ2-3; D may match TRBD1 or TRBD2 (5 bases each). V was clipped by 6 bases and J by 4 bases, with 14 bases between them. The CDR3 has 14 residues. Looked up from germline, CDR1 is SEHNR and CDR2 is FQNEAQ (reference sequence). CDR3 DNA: TGTGCCAGCAGTTACGCCCGGGACGCAGATACGCAGTATTTT. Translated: CASSYARDADTQYF.